This T cell receptor beta chain was obtained from a study of blood T cells in healthy people across ages. Next came a second PCR, run for roughly 6 to 11 cycles, which used a sample-barcoded 5' primer along with a J-beta primer mix. TCRdb re-called the 5' RACE reads through MiXCR, storing one row per CDR3 protein. The data hold about 780,000 distinct CDR3 sequences, with around 62% observed a single time. The CDR3 is 12 residues long. V was trimmed by 0 bases and J by 9 bases, leaving 9 bases between them. The germline V gene has CDR1 DFQATT and CDR2 SNEGSKA (reference sequence). The chain combines TRBV20-1 with TRBJ2-1; D not certain. The TCR comes from a man aged 25 to 45 in good health. What was sequenced was blood. The chain's CDR3 is CSARENPGEQFF. The CDR3 DNA is TGCAGTGCTAGAGAGAACCCCGGTGAGCAGTTCTTC.